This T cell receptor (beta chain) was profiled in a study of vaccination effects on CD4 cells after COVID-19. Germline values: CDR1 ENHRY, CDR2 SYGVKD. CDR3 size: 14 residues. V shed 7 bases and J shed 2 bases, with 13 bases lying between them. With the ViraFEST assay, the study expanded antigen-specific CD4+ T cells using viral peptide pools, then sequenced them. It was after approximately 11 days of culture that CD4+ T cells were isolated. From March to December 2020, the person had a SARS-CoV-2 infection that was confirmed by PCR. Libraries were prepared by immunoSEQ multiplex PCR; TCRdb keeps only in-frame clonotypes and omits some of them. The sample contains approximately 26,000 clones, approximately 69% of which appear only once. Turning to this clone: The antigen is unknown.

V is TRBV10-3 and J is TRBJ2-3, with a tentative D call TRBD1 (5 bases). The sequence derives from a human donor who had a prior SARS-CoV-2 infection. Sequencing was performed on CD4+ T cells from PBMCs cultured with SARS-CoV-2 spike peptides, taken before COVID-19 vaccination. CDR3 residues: CAINQGVNTDTQYF. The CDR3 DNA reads TGTGCCATCAATCAAGGGGTTAACACAGATACGCAGTATTTT.